Below are 32 T cell receptor beta chains sequenced from a single sample in a study of blood T cell repertoires in COVID-19. Libraries were prepared by immunoSEQ multiplex PCR; TCRdb keeps only in-frame clonotypes and omits some of them. This table has a few hundred thousand clones, 82% appearing once. The source material was PBMCs or T cells enriched from blood (not recorded which). These receptors all stem from a woman aged 55-70 years who had recovered from COVID-19.

CDR3 region: CASNFRVQGTDTQYF. Written as DNA, the CDR3 is TGTGCTAGTAATTTTCGGGTACAGGGTACAGATACGCAGTATTTT. The chain employs TRBV12-5 and TRBJ2-3; maybe TRBD1 (6 bases). Germline assignment: CDR1 LGHNT and CDR2 FRNRAP. V was clipped by 8 bases and J by 3 bases, with 18 bases between them. The CDR3 runs to 15 residues.

This chain joins TRBV6-5 and TRBJ1-2; 8 positions match TRBD1. Losses at the gene ends were 6 bases for V and 4 bases for J; bases not matched to a gene: 4. Germline V gene lookup returns CDR1 MNHEY and CDR2 SVGAGI. This CDR3 has 13 residues. CDR3 sequence: CASSQQGGYGYTF. As DNA, the CDR3 is TGTGCCAGCAGCCAACAGGGGGGCTATGGCTACACCTTC.

The chain links TRBV5-1 to TRBJ2-7; D may be TRBD1 (6 bases). Germline V gene lookup returns CDR1 SGHRS and CDR2 YFSETQ. This CDR3 has 14 residues. V lost 4 bases and J 1 base, leaving 12 bases between the germline ends. The DNA of the CDR3 is TGCGCCAGCAGCCCAAACGGACAGTCCTACGAGCAGTACTTC. Translation: CASSPNGQSYEQYF.

CDR3: CASSRPGTRLHNEQFF. The CDR3 nucleotides are TGTGCCAGCAGTAGGCCCGGGACTAGACTTCACAATGAGCAGTTCTTC. The V gene is TRBV27, the J gene TRBJ2-1, with TRBD2 matching over 8 bases. V shed 5 bases, J shed 5 bases, and the junction held 11 bases outside the gene matches. Germline loops: CDR1 MNHEY, CDR2 SMNVEV (reference sequence). The CDR3 consists of 16 residues.

This chain connects TRBV10-1 to TRBJ2-7, with TRBD1 as a possible D gene (5 bases). CDR1 WNHNN and CDR2 SYGVQD come from the germline V gene (reference sequence). V was trimmed by 6 bases and J by 9 bases, leaving 18 bases between them. The CDR3 spans 13 residues. CDR3 DNA sequence: TGCGCCAGCAGGGATCCGGACACCAACCGGCAGTACTTC. This codes for CASRDPDTNRQYF.

This clone appeared a few times. The rearrangement links TRBV11-2 to TRBJ2-7, with D tentatively TRBD1 (6 bases). CDR3 size: 15 residues. The germline CDR1 and CDR2 sequences are SGHAT and FQNNGV. V dropped 5 bases and J dropped 5 bases, with 19 bases sitting between them. This CDR3 is CASSPGTSEGNEQYF. The CDR3 nucleotides are TGTGCCAGCAGCCCCGGGACATCCGAGGGCAACGAGCAGTACTTC. The variable domain in full, completed from reference TRBV11-2 and TRBJ2-7, reads EAGVAQSPRYKIIEKRQSVAFWCNPISGHATLYWYQQILGQGPKLLIQFQNNGVVDDSQLPKDRFSAERLKGVDSTLKIQPAKLEDSAVYLCASSPGTSEGNEQYFGPGTRLTVT.

The chain is built from TRBV19 and TRBJ1-4; TRBD1 agrees at 7 bases. The V segment lost 8 bases and the J segment 8 bases; nucleotides outside the gene matches: 8. Germline CDR1 reads LNHDA; CDR2 reads SQIVND (reference sequence). The CDR3 totals 13 residues. CDR3 residues: CASGDRVIEKLFF. The CDR3 DNA reads TGTGCCAGTGGAGACAGGGTAATCGAAAAACTGTTTTTT.

This chain links TRBV19 with TRBJ2-5; D call uncertain. The CDR3 loop spans 13 amino acids. Germline lookup yields CDR1 LNHDA and CDR2 SQIVND (reference sequence). V was shortened by 4 bases and J by 2 bases, with 8 bases between the two germline ends. The CDR3 is CASSSAAQETQYF. CDR3 sequence (DNA): TGTGCCAGTAGTAGTGCAGCGCAAGAGACCCAGTACTTC.

This clone has only one observation. The V and J genes are TRBV7-3 and TRBJ2-5; 12 nucleotides agree with TRBD2. Germline assignment: CDR1 SGHTA and CDR2 FQGTGA. V trimming: 5 bases; J trimming: 6 bases; junction bases outside the gene matches: 10. There are 16 residues in the CDR3. The CDR3 spells CASSASGGAGSKTQYF. DNA for the CDR3: TGTGCCAGCAGCGCTAGCGGGGGGGCAGGGTCGAAGACCCAGTACTTC.

CDR3 bases: TGTGCCAGCAGTCGGAGGGGGACAGGTTCCTACGAGCAGTACTTC. Translated: CASSRRGTGSYEQYF. The V call is TRBV5-4, the J call TRBJ2-7; TRBD1 agrees at 8 bases. The V and J ends lost 5 bases and 1 base, in that order; junction bases with no gene match: 8. The V gene's germline CDR1 is SGHNT and CDR2 YYREEE (reference sequence). The CDR3 has 15 amino acids.

This clone was recorded a few times. CDR3 region: CASSLGVWTEAFF. CDR3 coding DNA: TGTGCCAGCAGCTTAGGGGTTTGGACTGAAGCTTTCTTT. The rearrangement joins TRBV5-6 to TRBJ1-1; a possible D gene is TRBD1 (5 bases). Germline V CDR1 and CDR2: SGHDT, YYEEEE. Trimming removed 2 bases from V and 5 bases from J, with 10 bases in between. CDR3 length: 13 residues.

V usage is TRBV3-1 (or the pseudogene TRBV3-2) and J usage is TRBJ2-1, with D perhaps TRBD2 (5 bases). V was trimmed by 0 bases and J by 3 bases, leaving 9 bases between them. The CDR3 length is 15 residues. In germline, CDR1 is LGHDT, CDR2 YNNKEL (reference sequence). Here the CDR3 DNA reads TGTGCCAGCAGCCAAGACAGCGGATTCTACAATGAGCAGTTCTTC. It specifies CASSQDSGFYNEQFF.

The chain links TRBV6-5 to TRBJ1-2, with D possibly being TRBD1 (6 bases). Deletions cut 1 base from V and 6 bases from J, with 18 bases between. This CDR3 has 16 amino acids. Germline V gene lookup returns CDR1 MNHEY and CDR2 SVGAGI. The chain's CDR3 is CASSYFARQGSDGYTF. CDR3 in DNA: TGTGCCAGCAGTTACTTCGCTAGGCAGGGGTCCGATGGCTACACCTTC.

The gene calls are TRBV11-2 and TRBJ1-4; D might be TRBD1 (6 bases). Trimming left V 1 base short and J 8 bases short, with 14 bases between. The CDR3 totals 15 residues. Per the germline V gene, CDR1 is SGHAT and CDR2 is FQNNGV. The CDR3 protein is CASSLAGSRGEKLFF. CDR3 DNA: TGTGCCAGCAGCTTAGCGGGGTCCAGGGGAGAAAAACTGTTTTTT.

V gene TRBV9 combines with J gene TRBJ2-3; D call uncertain. The CDR3 extends over 15 amino acids. V gave up 2 bases and J gave up 2 bases, with 12 bases separating them. The germline gives CDR1 SGDLS, CDR2 YYNGEE. Here the CDR3 reads CASSVGRSPTDTQYF. The CDR3 region has the DNA TGTGCCAGCAGCGTTGGCCGTTCCCCCACAGATACGCAGTATTTT. The variable domain in full, with the rest retrieved from reference TRBV9 and TRBJ2-3, is DSGVTQTPKHLITATGQRVTLRCSPRSGDLSVYWYQQSLDQGLQFLIQYYNGEERAKGNILERFSAQQFPDLHSELNLSSLELGDSALYFCASSVGRSPTDTQYFGPGTRLTVL.

CDR3 bases: TGTGCCATCAGTGGCCAAACAGGGTCAGCTAACTATGGCTACACCTTC. This translates into CAISGQTGSANYGYTF. The chain combines TRBV10-3 with TRBJ1-2, with D possibly matching TRBD1 (6 bases). The V gene's germline CDR1 is ENHRY and CDR2 SYGVKD. V shed 4 bases and J shed 0 bases, with 15 bases lying between them. This CDR3 is 16 amino acids long.

Notes on this clone: Other DNA sequences within the sample encode an identical CDR3. The genes are TRBV9 and TRBJ1-2; 7 bases map to TRBD1. The germline V gene encodes CDR1 SGDLS and CDR2 YYNGEE. This CDR3 is 14 amino acids long. Trimming removed 0 bases from V and 2 bases from J; junction bases left unmatched: 1. CDR3 coding DNA: TGTGCCAGCAGCGTAGGACAGGGAAACTATGGCTACACCTTC. Protein: CASSVGQGNYGYTF.

This clone showed up just a few times. The rearrangement joins TRBV19 to TRBJ2-1, with 10 bases fitting TRBD2. V was pared by 3 bases and J by 4 bases, with 6 bases of the junction left unmatched. Germline V CDR1 and CDR2: LNHDA, SQIVND (reference sequence). The CDR3 spans 16 residues. The DNA of the CDR3 is TGTGCCAGTAGTATTCAACGACTAGCGGGTTACAATGAGCAGTTCTTC. It is translated as CASSIQRLAGYNEQFF.

This chain uses TRBV5-1 with TRBJ2-2; TRBD2 is a possible D gene (5 bases). The germline V gene has CDR1 SGHRS and CDR2 YFSETQ. The CDR3 contains 13 residues. The V end was cut by 7 bases, the J end by 5 bases, with 12 bases between. The CDR3 is CASGSSGTGELFF. CDR3 nucleotide sequence: TGCGCCAGCGGTTCGTCGGGGACCGGGGAGCTGTTTTTT.

In this sample, this clone turned up many times. The V gene is TRBV27, the J gene TRBJ2-2; 8 nucleotides align to TRBD1. J lost 3 bases, V lost 2 bases, and 11 bases had no gene match. Germline loops: CDR1 MNHEY, CDR2 SMNVEV (reference sequence). This CDR3 region has 18 residues. CDR3 in DNA: TGTGCCAGCAGTTTACTGGTCCCAGGGGGCCTTTACACCGGGGAGCTGTTTTTT. This codes for CASSLLVPGGLYTGELFF.

The chain couples TRBV4-2 to TRBJ1-4; D perhaps matches TRBD1 (6 bases). V shed 0 bases and J shed 8 bases, with 10 bases lying between them. Germline loops: CDR1 LGHNA, CDR2 YNFKEQ. This CDR3 has 14 amino acids. This chain's CDR3 is CASSQDLQGEKLFF. The CDR3 nucleotides read TGTGCCAGCAGCCAAGATCTGCAGGGGGAAAAACTGTTTTTT.

The rearrangement uses TRBV7-8 and TRBJ2-3, with TRBD2 identical over 11 bases. V was clipped by 5 bases and J by 8 bases; unmatched bases: 6. CDR3 length: 14 amino acids. Germline V gene lookup returns CDR1 SGHVS and CDR2 FQNEAQ. The CDR3 nucleotides read TGTGCCAGCAGCCCCCTAGCGGGGGGTCCTACGCAGTATTTT. Protein: CASSPLAGGPTQYF.

This clone has more than one count but fewer than ten. The rearrangement links TRBV11-2 to TRBJ2-1, with TRBD2 matching 15 bases. Losses at the gene ends were 5 bases for V and 9 bases for J; bases not matched to a gene: 5. This CDR3 comprises 15 residues. From germline, CDR1 is SGHAT and CDR2 FQNNGV. The CDR3 DNA follows: TGTGCCAGCAGCCTCCGGACTAGCGGGAGGGGTGAGCAGTTCTTC. Translating it yields CASSLRTSGRGEQFF.

The chain recombines TRBV6-5 with TRBJ2-3; TRBD2 agrees at 10 bases. The CDR3 runs 15 residues. CDR1 is MNHEY and CDR2 is SVGAGI in the germline V gene. V lost 8 bases, J lost 6 bases, and 11 bases stayed unmatched. As DNA, the CDR3 is TGTGCCAGCGTCGGGAGCGGGAGGGCTCAGGATACGCAGTATTTT. This codes for CASVGSGRAQDTQYF.

The chain recombines TRBV11-2 with TRBJ2-7; weak D call: TRBD2 (5 bases). The V gene lost 4 bases and the J gene lost 4 bases, with 8 bases spanning the gap. Per the germline V gene, CDR1 is SGHAT and CDR2 is FQNNGV. The CDR3 runs 12 residues. The CDR3 nucleotides read TGTGCCAGCAGCTCGGCGGGTTACGAGCAGTACTTC. It is translated as CASSSAGYEQYF.

The chain has TRBV11-2 and TRBJ2-7, with 9 bases identical to TRBD2. The CDR3 sequence is 15 residues long. The V gene's germline CDR1 is SGHAT and CDR2 FQNNGV. J was trimmed by 2 bases and V by 6 bases; bases with no gene match: 8. The CDR3 DNA follows: TGTGCCAGCAGACCGGTGGCTAGCGGGACCTACGAGCAGTACTTC. Its translation is CASRPVASGTYEQYF. The full variable domain, with the rest looked up from reference TRBV11-2 and TRBJ2-7, is EAGVAQSPRYKIIEKRQSVAFWCNPISGHATLYWYQQILGQGPKLLIQFQNNGVVDDSQLPKDRFSAERLKGVDSTLKIQPAKLEDSAVYLCASRPVASGTYEQYFGPGTRLTVT.

CDR3 bases: TGTGCCAGCAGTTACCGGGTGCCCAATTCACCCCTCCACTTT. It specifies CASSYRVPNSPLHF. The chain recombines TRBV6-5 with TRBJ1-6; D unresolved. V gave up 2 bases and J gave up 7 bases, with 9 bases separating them. The germline gives CDR1 MNHEY, CDR2 SVGAGI. This CDR3 has 14 amino acids.

The rearrangement uses TRBV12-3 or TRBV12-4 and TRBJ1-1; D unclear. There are 11 residues in the CDR3. Trimming stripped 6 bases from V and 1 base from J, with 3 bases between. The CDR3 DNA reads as TGTGCCAGCAGCCAGAACACTGAAGCTTTCTTT. It translates to CASSQNTEAFF.

This clone was seen more than once but under ten times. The chain carries TRBV14 and TRBJ2-1; D is possibly TRBD2 (6 bases). This CDR3 region has 14 residues. Germline V gene sequence: CDR1 SGHDN, CDR2 FVKESK. V lost 4 bases to trimming and J lost 7 bases, with 14 bases between them. CDR3 sequence: CASSPFLAGNEQFF. The CDR3 DNA follows: TGTGCCAGCAGCCCCTTTTTGGCGGGGAATGAGCAGTTCTTC.

This chain joins TRBV5-4 and TRBJ2-1; the match to TRBD2 covers 13 bases. Germline V CDR1 and CDR2: SGHNT, YYREEE (reference sequence). This CDR3 is 18 amino acids long. The V segment lost 4 bases and the J segment 4 bases; nucleotides outside the gene matches: 11. CDR3 nucleotide sequence: TGTGCCAGCAGCCCTTCAGGACTAGCGGGGGTCTCATACAATGAGCAGTTCTTC. Translating gives CASSPSGLAGVSYNEQFF.

The rearrangement links TRBV24-1 to TRBJ2-2, with 8 positions matching TRBD1. This CDR3 is 18 amino acids long. V dropped 1 base and J dropped 5; count of bases not matched to a gene: 11. CDR1 is KGHDR, CDR2 SFDVKD, per germline. The DNA of the CDR3 is TGTGCCACCAGTGATTTAGGGATTCAGGGGGCGCATACCGGGGAGCTGTTTTTT. Translated, it gives CATSDLGIQGAHTGELFF.

The gene calls are TRBV7-7 and TRBJ1-1, with TRBD1 identical over 7 bases. Trimming took 5 bases from V and 2 from J; bases not matched to a gene: 8. The CDR3 is 15 amino acids. Germline V gives CDR1 SSHAT, CDR2 FNYEAQ (reference sequence). CDR3 nucleotides: TGTGCCAGCAGCCCTTCGACAGGGCTTAACACTGAAGCTTTCTTT. Translating it yields CASSPSTGLNTEAFF. Full variable domain (rest looked up from reference TRBV7-7 and TRBJ1-1): GAGVSQSPRYKVTKRGQDVTLRCDPISSHATLYWYQQALGQGPEFLTYFNYEAQPDKSGLPSDRFSAERPEGSISTLTIQRTEQRDSAMYRCASSPSTGLNTEAFFGQGTRLTVV.